This entry lists 21 T cell receptor beta chains sequenced from one sample in a study of shared T cell receptors in the human thymus. Assay used: immunoSEQ multiplex PCR; TCRdb lists only in-frame clones, some missing. The table records 600,000 to 900,000 clones, 70% to 90% of them present only once. These same records also appear under a second study, on human thymus T cells.

The sample was thymocytes. The origin of the receptors is a girl under three years old with a congenital heart defect.

The chain recombines TRBV4-1 with TRBJ2-7, with a possible D match to TRBD1 (6 bases). V lost 5 bases, J lost 3 bases, and 14 bases lay in between. Germline V CDR1 and CDR2: MGHRA, YSYEKL. The CDR3 consists of 14 residues. This CDR3 reads CASSEMRGSYEQYF. The CDR3 bases are TGCGCCAGCAGCGAGATGAGGGGGAGCTACGAGCAGTACTTC.

The rearrangement joins TRBV6-6 to TRBJ2-3, with TRBD2 identical over 8 bases. V was pared by 3 bases and J by 1 base, with 6 bases of the junction left unmatched. There are 16 residues in the CDR3. The V gene's germline CDR1 is MNHNY and CDR2 SVGAGI (reference sequence). The CDR3 spells CASSYLAGGRTDTQYF. Written as DNA, the CDR3 is TGTGCCAGCAGTTATTTGGCGGGGGGCCGCACAGATACGCAGTATTTT.

The chain combines TRBV6-5 with TRBJ1-2, with a weak D call TRBD1 (5 bases). Germline lookup yields CDR1 MNHEY and CDR2 SVGAGI. The CDR3 extends over 15 amino acids. V lost 0 bases, J lost 8 bases, and 16 bases lay in between. CDR3 amino acids: CASSYSGLRVHGYTF. The CDR3 nucleotides read TGTGCCAGCAGTTACTCGGGGCTAAGGGTTCACGGCTACACCTTC.

This chain uses TRBV4-1 with TRBJ1-5; D not certain. Trimming stripped 4 bases from V and 2 bases from J, with 15 bases between. The CDR3 sequence is 16 residues long. Germline loops: CDR1 MGHRA, CDR2 YSYEKL. The CDR3 bases are TGCGCCAGCAGCCCCGGACTGCGCGGGGGCAATCAGCCCCAGCATTTT. Translated, it gives CASSPGLRGGNQPQHF.

The chain combines TRBV7-9 with TRBJ2-5; 9 bases map to TRBD1. The CDR3 has 16 amino acids. Germline CDR1 is SEHNR and CDR2 is FQNEAQ (reference sequence). J gave up 3 bases and V 2 bases, and 7 bases lay outside the gene matches. The CDR3 nucleotides are TGTGCCAGCAGCTTATCGTCAGACAGGGGGAAAGAGACCCAGTACTTC. Translation: CASSLSSDRGKETQYF.

The gene calls are TRBV15 and TRBJ1-5, with D possibly matching TRBD1 (6 bases). The V end was cut by 3 bases, the J end by 2 bases, with 17 bases between. The CDR3 has 17 residues. The germline V gene encodes CDR1 LNHNV and CDR2 YYDKDF (reference sequence). This chain's CDR3 is CATSSGTSDGGNQPQHF. The DNA for the CDR3 is TGTGCCACCAGCAGCGGGACATCCGATGGGGGCAATCAGCCCCAGCATTTT.

V usage is TRBV5-5 and J usage is TRBJ2-7, with 9 positions matching TRBD1. Germline assignment: CDR1 SGHKS and CDR2 YYEKEE (reference sequence). With V trimmed by 0 bases and J by 2 bases, 3 bases remained unmatched. The CDR3 has 15 amino acids. CDR3 protein: CASSLGGTGTYEQYF. In nucleotides, the CDR3 is TGTGCCAGCAGCTTGGGGGGGACAGGGACCTACGAGCAGTACTTC.

On this clone: A read error may account for a junction end that differs from germline. This CDR3 is also generated by other DNA sequences in the sample. Here the CDR3 DNA reads TGTGCCAGCAGGCCCAGGGTTTTCGAGACTCAGTACTTC. This sequence encodes CASRPRVFETQYF. The genes are TRBV28 and TRBJ2-5; tentative D call: TRBD1 (5 bases). CDR1 MDHEN and CDR2 SYDVKM come from the germline V gene. The CDR3 is 13 amino acids.

CDR3 in amino acids: CAWSDPREDREVSNYGYTF. CDR3 nucleotide sequence: TGTGCCTGGAGTGACCCCCGGGAGGACAGGGAAGTCTCTAACTATGGCTACACCTTC. V usage is TRBV30 and J usage is TRBJ1-2, with 8 bases fitting TRBD1. Trimming cost V 1 base and J 0 bases; bases outside gene matches: 16. Germline V gives CDR1 GTSNPN, CDR2 SVGIG (reference sequence). This CDR3 spans 19 amino acids.

This clone was found a few times. The rearrangement links TRBV28 to TRBJ2-7, with unresolved D. Looked up from germline, CDR1 is MDHEN and CDR2 is SYDVKM. Trimming stripped 3 bases from V and 1 base from J, with 19 bases between. The CDR3 spans 17 residues. CDR3 amino acids: CASSFAREAPLSYEQYF. CDR3 sequence (DNA): TGTGCCAGCAGTTTTGCTCGAGAGGCGCCCTTATCCTACGAGCAGTACTTC.

The chain joins TRBV19 to TRBJ1-1, with D possibly being TRBD1 (5 bases). The CDR3 is 15 residues long. Germline CDR1 and CDR2: LNHDA and SQIVND (reference sequence). Trimming removed 0 bases at V and 6 bases at J, with 14 bases between. The CDR3 sequence is CASSIDATGDSEAFF. The CDR3 DNA sequence: TGTGCCAGTAGTATAGATGCGACCGGGGACTCTGAAGCTTTCTTT.

This rearrangement joins TRBV29-1 to TRBJ1-1; D is unresolved. Germline V CDR1 and CDR2: SQVTM, ANQGSEA. The length of the CDR3 is 13 residues. V was trimmed by 2 bases and J by 0 bases, leaving 7 bases between them. The CDR3 nucleotides read TGCAGCGTTGAAACGGGGATGAACACTGAAGCTTTCTTT. Translated, it gives CSVETGMNTEAFF.

This chain connects TRBV5-1 to TRBJ1-6; D call uncertain. Trimming removed 4 bases from V and 1 base from J, with 15 bases in between. The CDR3 is 17 amino acids. Per germline, CDR1 SGHRS and CDR2 YFSETQ. DNA for the CDR3: TGCGCCAGCAGCGGCGGATCCACCGGGTCCTATAATTCACCCCTCCACTTT. This sequence encodes CASSGGSTGSYNSPLHF.

The rearrangement links TRBV4-2 to TRBJ2-3; 10 bases match TRBD2. The CDR3 is made up of 19 amino acids. Germline CDR1 reads LGHNA; CDR2 reads YNFKEQ. Trimming took 1 base from V and 0 from J; bases not matched to a gene: 10. The CDR3 loop reads CASSQALAGVETSTDTQYF. The CDR3 nucleotides read TGTGCCAGCAGCCAAGCTCTAGCGGGGGTTGAGACTAGCACAGATACGCAGTATTTT.

The genes are TRBV10-3 and TRBJ1-5; 11 positions agree with TRBD1. Germline lookup yields CDR1 ENHRY and CDR2 SYGVKD. V was pared by 9 bases and J by 1 base, with 11 bases of the junction left unmatched. The CDR3 has 17 residues. The CDR3 DNA reads TGTGCCATTTCTTCGATAGGGGACAGGGGGAGCAATCAGCCCCAGCATTTT. Its protein product is CAISSIGDRGSNQPQHF.

The V call is TRBV4-3, the J call TRBJ2-3; D may be TRBD1 (7 bases). Germline-derived CDR1 and CDR2 are LGHNA and YSLEER. The CDR3 length is 15 residues. Trimming left V 3 bases short and J 1 base short, with 11 bases between. The CDR3 DNA follows: TGCGCCAGCAGCCATGGAGGGGGCCGCACAGATACGCAGTATTTT. Its translation is CASSHGGGRTDTQYF.

The V gene is TRBV13, the J gene TRBJ2-3; 9 bases are shared with TRBD2. The junction had 5 bases not matched to a gene; V was cut back by 2 bases and J by 2 bases. From germline, CDR1 is PRHDT and CDR2 FYEKMQ (reference sequence). The CDR3 has 16 residues. The CDR3 region is CASSLRAGGSTDTQYF. CDR3 nucleotide sequence: TGTGCCAGCAGCTTAAGAGCGGGGGGTTCCACAGATACGCAGTATTTT.

The CDR3 loop reads CAWSVPYLKSRGLDGYTF. DNA of the CDR3: TGTGCCTGGAGTGTACCCTACCTCAAATCCAGGGGGTTAGATGGCTACACCTTC. This chain connects TRBV30 to TRBJ1-2, with 7 bases identical to TRBD1. This CDR3 is built from 18 residues. The J segment lost 6 bases and the V segment lost 0 bases, leaving 19 bases of the junction unmatched. Germline V gives CDR1 GTSNPN, CDR2 SVGIG (reference sequence).

V and J are TRBV28 and TRBJ1-2, with 7 bases matching TRBD1. This CDR3 region has 15 residues. CDR1 is MDHEN, CDR2 SYDVKM, per germline. Trimming at V came to 8 bases and at J to 4 bases, leaving 13 bases not matched to a gene. CDR3: CASGTRDSTFYGYTF. CDR3 DNA: TGTGCCAGCGGAACCCGGGACAGCACGTTCTATGGCTACACCTTC.

This sequence joins TRBV7-9 and TRBJ2-3; perhaps TRBD2 as D (6 bases). CDR1 is SEHNR and CDR2 is FQNEAQ in the germline V gene (reference sequence). The CDR3 contains 18 residues. V gave up 0 bases and J gave up 2 bases, with 18 bases separating them. The CDR3 spells CASSLASGSPIITDTQYF. The CDR3 nucleotides read TGTGCCAGCAGCTTAGCTTCCGGGAGTCCCATAATCACAGATACGCAGTATTTT.

This clone was observed a few times. V gene TRBV7-9 combines with J gene TRBJ1-1; D may be TRBD1 (5 bases). Germline values: CDR1 SEHNR, CDR2 FQNEAQ (reference sequence). CDR3 length equals 16 residues. Trimming left V 7 bases short and J 5 bases short, with 23 bases between. CDR3: CASTLIFTGLETEAFF. The CDR3 bases are TGTGCCAGCACCTTGATATTTACAGGCTTGGAGACTGAAGCTTTCTTT.